The 7 T cell receptor beta chains reported below all come from one sample, sequenced in a study of T-cell memory formation after mild COVID-19. TCRdb reprocessed the 5' RACE reads with MiXCR, giving one entry per CDR3 protein. The table shows under 650,000 distinct CDR3 sequences, with roughly 18% occurring only once. The specimen was PBMCs or a T cell subset sorted from them (not recorded which). All receptors derive from an adult woman who had mild COVID-19 (a few samples of this study predate the infection). Cell type and time point are not known.

Concerning this clonotype: This may be a read error: a much more frequent sequence differs by one nucleotide. The V gene is TRBV7-3, the J gene TRBJ2-7; D is undetermined. V was cut by 6 bases and J by 5 bases, with 2 bases left in between. CDR3 length: 9 residues. Germline values: CDR1 SGHTA, CDR2 FQGTGA. CDR3 residues: CASSDEQYF. For the CDR3, the DNA is TGTGCCAGCAGTGACGAGCAGTACTTC.

The J gene is TRBJ1-3, the V gene TRBV7-6; D unresolved. Germline loops: CDR1 SGHVS, CDR2 FNYEAQ. This CDR3 is built from 16 residues. Between the trimmed V and J ends, which lost 1 base and 4 bases, there was a span of 14 bases. The CDR3 DNA reads TGTGCCAGCAGCTTAGTCATCGGACCACAAGGAAACACCATATATTTT. Amino acids: CASSLVIGPQGNTIYF.

The chain has TRBV20-1 and TRBJ2-3, with TRBD2 matching 8 bases. The CDR3 loop spans 16 amino acids. CDR1 is DFQATT and CDR2 is SNEGSKA in the germline V gene (reference sequence). Trimming took 0 bases from V and 4 from J; bases not matched to a gene: 9. The CDR3 sequence: CSARDLPTGGPDTQYF. The CDR3 DNA reads as TGCAGTGCTAGAGACCTCCCAACGGGAGGGCCAGATACGCAGTATTTT.

The chain has TRBV6-5 and TRBJ2-7; TRBD2 agrees at 8 bases. V dropped 5 bases and J dropped 3; count of bases not matched to a gene: 6. The CDR3 consists of 14 residues. Germline V gene lookup returns CDR1 MNHEY and CDR2 SVGAGI. CDR3 protein: CASSTPGLVYEQYF. In DNA form, the CDR3 reads TGTGCCAGCAGTACACCGGGACTAGTCTACGAGCAGTACTTC.

This clonotype occurred a few times. The gene calls are TRBV12-3 or TRBV12-4 and TRBJ2-5; TRBD1 might be the D (6 bases). Trimming pared 6 bases from V and 1 base from J, leaving 15 bases between. This CDR3 contains 15 residues. The CDR3 spells CASRSHGTTQETQYF. CDR3 bases: TGTGCCAGCAGATCTCACGGGACAACCCAAGAGACCCAGTACTTC.

CDR3 bases: TGTGCCATCAGTGAGAAAGAGAGCGGGAGGAATGAGCAGTACTTC. Translation: CAISEKESGRNEQYF. The chain combines TRBV10-3 with TRBJ2-7; 9 bases fit TRBD2. From germline, CDR1 is ENHRY and CDR2 SYGVKD. This CDR3 is built from 15 residues. Trimming cost V 2 bases and J 7 bases; bases outside gene matches: 9.

This clonotype has just one count. The chain is built from TRBV13 and TRBJ2-7; 9 bases line up with TRBD2. The CDR3 sequence is 17 residues long. Germline assignment: CDR1 PRHDT and CDR2 FYEKMQ (reference sequence). V trimming: 5 bases; J trimming: 7 bases; junction bases outside the gene matches: 18. CDR3 bases: TGTGCCAGCAGCCCCAACGGCTCCCCAGCGGGAGGAGGAGAGCAGTACTTC. Amino acids: CASSPNGSPAGGGEQYF. The full variable domain, rest sourced from reference TRBV13 and TRBJ2-7, is AAGVIQSPRHLIKEKRETATLKCYPIPRHDTVYWYQQGPGQDPQFLISFYEKMQSDKGSIPDRFSAQQFSDYHSELNMSSLELGDSALYFCASSPNGSPAGGGEQYFGPGTRLTVT.